The T cell receptor (beta chain) under discussion was sequenced for a study of blood T cell repertoires in COVID-19. The overall study: Samples of COVID-19 (acute and convalescent) were obtained from the United States, Italy and Spain. PBMCs, B-cell-depleted T cells, or T cells provided the cDNA or gDNA that made up the material.

V dropped 4 bases and J dropped 6; count of bases not matched to a gene: 3. The V gene's germline CDR1 is LGHDT and CDR2 YNNKEL (reference sequence). CDR3 length: 15 residues. In the authors' workflow: Reference gene primer amplification in the assay estimated nucleated cell counts. The table came from immunoSEQ multiplex PCR; TCRdb's copy has only in-frame clones and leaves some out. From that table come the V and J calls and clone size; the DNA was used to work out D and trimming. Of 400,000 to 500,000 clones listed, roughly 90% are singletons. Material for sequencing was peripheral blood. The chain carries TRBV3-1 (or the pseudogene TRBV3-2) and TRBJ1-4; TRBD1 matches 12 bases. The TCR comes from a young woman with active or convalescent COVID-19. CDR3 loop: CASSLGTGGDEKLFF. The CDR3 nucleotides read TGTGCCAGCAGCCTGGGGACAGGGGGCGATGAAAAACTGTTTTTT.